The source of this T cell receptor (beta chain) is a study of radiation and T cells in renal cell carcinoma. Regarding time point: blood 2 weeks post-SBRT. Sample treatment: 15 Gy SBRT to primary tumor, nephrectomy 4 weeks later. The assay was immunoSEQ multiplex PCR, and TCRdb's table has in-frame clones only and misses some. The repertoire holds roughly 130,000 clones, 80% to 90% seen once, with 1.9% in the top ten. V dropped 0 bases and J dropped 5; count of bases not matched to a gene: 8. The germline gives CDR1 SGDLS, CDR2 YYNGEE. This CDR3 region has 17 residues. This sequence originates from a woman aged 60-70 years with renal cell carcinoma. The chain uses TRBV9 and TRBJ2-5; 12 bases agree with TRBD2. The sample in question was blood, obtained from a patient whose treatment included radiotherapy and nephrectomy. The CDR3 reads CASSVASRGTSGETQYF. The CDR3, as DNA: TGTGCCAGCAGCGTAGCTAGTAGAGGGACTAGCGGGGAGACCCAGTACTTC.